These 21 T cell receptor beta chains share one sample of origin, sequenced in a study of OX40 agonist ivuxolimab in advanced cancers. The library was produced with the immunoSEQ multiplex PCR assay. TCRdb re-hosts the immuneACCESS table, in-frame sequences only. Its copies lack some clones; in the studies checked, an unresolved V gene accounts for under half of them, and the cause for the rest is not known. The sample contains around 60,000 clones, roughly 85% of them found a single time. Of the sample, around 0.56% is held by the ten largest clones. This specimen consisted of CD4+ or CD8+ T cells sorted from blood, obtained in a trial of the OX40 agonist ivuxolimab. These receptors were collected from an adult with an advanced solid tumor such as melanoma, head and neck, liver or kidney cancer.

The J gene is TRBJ2-1, the V gene TRBV18; TRBD1 might be the D (8 bases). Trimming cost V 6 bases and J 9 bases, with 27 bases left between them. CDR1 and CDR2 from the germline V gene are KGHSH and LQKENI. The CDR3 is 17 residues long. CDR3 sequence: CASSLTGGRLAKSEQFF. CDR3 nucleotide sequence: TGTGCCAGCTCCCTAACAGGGGGGAGACTAGCAAAGAGTGAGCAGTTCTTC.

This chain links TRBV7-9 with TRBJ1-3; no definite D call. Trimming removed 5 bases from V and 2 bases from J, with 13 bases in between. Germline V CDR1 and CDR2: SEHNR, FQNEAQ (reference sequence). The CDR3 totals 15 residues. CDR3 loop: CASSPLVGTGNTIYF. The DNA of the CDR3 is TGTGCCAGCAGCCCCCTGGTTGGGACTGGAAACACCATATATTTT.

The chain combines TRBV30 with TRBJ2-3, with D unresolved. In germline, CDR1 is GTSNPN, CDR2 SVGIG (reference sequence). This CDR3 comprises 13 residues. The ends were cut back, 2 bases at V and 2 bases at J, with 8 bases in the middle. The CDR3 loop reads CAWSLDPTDTQYF. CDR3 nucleotide sequence: TGTGCCTGGAGTCTGGACCCCACAGATACGCAGTATTTT.

V is TRBV9 and J is TRBJ2-5, with D perhaps matching TRBD1 or TRBD2 (5 bases each). The CDR3 runs 15 residues. Trimming pared 4 bases from V and 5 bases from J, leaving 18 bases between. Germline-derived CDR1 and CDR2 are SGDLS and YYNGEE. The CDR3 sequence: CASSYRGTWRETQYF. The CDR3 DNA reads as TGTGCCAGCAGCTACAGAGGGACCTGGCGGGAGACCCAGTACTTC.

The chain uses TRBV2 and TRBJ1-4; D is ambiguous. Trimming cost V 0 bases and J 3 bases, with 8 bases left between them. The CDR3 has 15 amino acids. CDR1 SNHLY and CDR2 FYNNEI come from the germline V gene. CDR3 in amino acids: CASSEAGNANEKLFF. CDR3 bases: TGTGCCAGCAGTGAAGCGGGGAATGCTAATGAAAAACTGTTTTTT. Full variable domain (remainder filled in from reference TRBV2 and TRBJ1-4): EPEVTQTPSHQVTQMGQEVILRCVPISNHLYFYWYRQILGQKVEFLVSFYNNEISEKSEIFDDQFSVERPDGSNFTLKIRSTKLEDSAMYFCASSEAGNANEKLFFGSGTQLSVL.

The rearrangement links TRBV5-8 to TRBJ2-7; 8 positions agree with TRBD2. The CDR3 spans 14 residues. V lost 4 bases, J lost 2 bases, and 5 bases stayed unmatched. Germline V gene sequence: CDR1 SGHTS, CDR2 YDEGEE. The CDR3 protein is CASSRSGSAYEQYF. The CDR3 bases are TGTGCCAGCAGCCGAAGCGGGAGTGCCTACGAGCAGTACTTC.

The chain links TRBV5-1 to TRBJ1-2; tentatively, D is TRBD1 (5 bases). The germline V gene has CDR1 SGHRS and CDR2 YFSETQ. The CDR3 contains 15 residues. V lost 2 bases and J 0 bases, leaving 11 bases between the germline ends. The CDR3 nucleotides are TGCGCCAGCAGCTTAGGGGCAGGAGCTAACTATGGCTACACCTTC. This translates into CASSLGAGANYGYTF.

V is TRBV9 and J is TRBJ2-7; D possibly uses TRBD1 or TRBD2 (5 bases each). The ends were cut back, 2 bases at V and 4 bases at J, with 19 bases in the middle. The CDR3 is 16 amino acids. Germline CDR1 SGDLS, CDR2 YYNGEE. The DNA for the CDR3 is TGTGCCAGCAGCGTCCTACCGGGACCCAAAATTTACGAGCAGTACTTC. Translating it yields CASSVLPGPKIYEQYF. Filled out from reference TRBV9 and TRBJ2-7, the complete variable domain reads DSGVTQTPKHLITATGQRVTLRCSPRSGDLSVYWYQQSLDQGLQFLIQYYNGEERAKGNILERFSAQQFPDLHSELNLSSLELGDSALYFCASSVLPGPKIYEQYFGPGTRLTVT.

The chain couples TRBV6-4 to TRBJ2-2, with D possibly being TRBD2 (6 bases). Germline-derived CDR1 and CDR2 are MRHNA and SNTAGT. The CDR3 runs to 16 residues. V lost 4 bases and J 1 base, leaving 13 bases between the germline ends. This CDR3 reads CASSGGWGGNTGELFF. The DNA for the CDR3 is TGTGCCAGCAGTGGGGGATGGGGAGGGAACACCGGGGAGCTGTTTTTT.

The rearrangement joins TRBV5-4 to TRBJ2-1; the match to TRBD2 covers 7 bases. This CDR3 comprises 16 residues. With 1 base clipped from V and 4 bases from J, the junction kept 8 bases outside the gene matches. Germline CDR1 and CDR2: SGHNT and YYREEE (reference sequence). The CDR3 nucleotides read TGTGCCAGCAGCTTGTCGGGCGGGAGAGGATACAATGAGCAGTTCTTC. Translating gives CASSLSGGRGYNEQFF.

This clone was seen a single time. V gene TRBV19 combines with J gene TRBJ1-1; weak D call: TRBD1 (5 bases). Germline V gene lookup returns CDR1 LNHDA and CDR2 SQIVND (reference sequence). This CDR3 has 13 residues. The V gene lost 1 base and the J gene lost 11 bases, with 14 bases spanning the gap. The CDR3 region is CASSIGQTWGAFF. The CDR3 nucleotides are TGTGCCAGTAGTATAGGGCAGACCTGGGGCGCTTTCTTT. Using reference TRBV19 and TRBJ1-1 for the parts outside the CDR3, the full variable domain is DGGITQSPKYLFRKEGQNVTLSCEQNLNHDAMYWYRQDPGQGLRLIYYSQIVNDFQKGDIAEGYSVSREKKESFPLTVTSAQKNPTAFYLCASSIGQTWGAFFGQGTRLTVV.

This chain joins TRBV5-6 and TRBJ1-5; 7 nucleotides align to TRBD1. The germline gives CDR1 SGHDT, CDR2 YYEEEE. J lost 3 bases, V lost 0 bases, and 3 bases had no gene match. This CDR3 comprises 15 residues. The CDR3: CASSLAGTVNQPQHF. The CDR3 coding sequence is TGTGCCAGCAGCTTGGCCGGGACAGTCAATCAGCCCCAGCATTTT.

The genes are TRBV28 and TRBJ2-3; D ambiguous. CDR3 size: 16 residues. CDR1 MDHEN and CDR2 SYDVKM come from the germline V gene. V gave up 4 bases and J gave up 2 bases, with 16 bases separating them. The CDR3 coding sequence is TGTGCCAGCAGTTCCGCCGGTTTGGGGAACACAGATACGCAGTATTTT. Amino acid sequence: CASSSAGLGNTDTQYF. Drawing the rest from reference TRBV28 and TRBJ2-3, the complete variable domain is DVKVTQSSRYLVKRTGEKVFLECVQDMDHENMFWYRQDPGLGLRLIYFSYDVKMKEKGDIPEGYSVSREKKERFSLILESASTNQTSMYLCASSSAGLGNTDTQYFGPGTRLTVL.

The J gene is TRBJ1-2, the V gene TRBV2, with D perhaps TRBD1 (6 bases). Germline V gene lookup returns CDR1 SNHLY and CDR2 FYNNEI. The V end was cut by 6 bases, the J end by 7 bases, with 18 bases between. The length of the CDR3 is 14 residues. For the CDR3, the DNA is TGTGCCAGCAGCCTTGGACAGTCTGTTGGTGGCTACACCTTC. Its translation: CASSLGQSVGGYTF.

This clone came up a few times. The gene calls are TRBV4-1 and TRBJ2-1; 14 nucleotides agree with TRBD2. Germline V gene lookup returns CDR1 MGHRA and CDR2 YSYEKL. V lost 9 bases to trimming and J lost 0 bases; unmatched junction nucleotides: 13. CDR3 length: 19 residues. Here the CDR3 DNA reads TGCGCCAGTACCCGGACTAGCGGGAGGACTTCGAGCTCCTACAATGAGCAGTTCTTC. Its protein is CASTRTSGRTSSSYNEQFF.

The V and J genes are TRBV28 and TRBJ2-5; 11 bases agree with TRBD1. CDR3 length: 15 amino acids. With V trimmed by 4 bases and J by 6 bases, 7 bases remained unmatched. The germline V gene encodes CDR1 MDHEN and CDR2 SYDVKM. The CDR3: CASSYGGQGAKTQYF. The CDR3 coding sequence is TGTGCCAGCAGTTATGGTGGACAGGGGGCGAAGACCCAGTACTTC.

The rearrangement uses TRBV29-1 and TRBJ2-1; the D is unclear. Germline lookup yields CDR1 SQVTM and CDR2 ANQGSEA. The V end lost 7 bases, the J end lost 12 bases, and 13 bases lay between the germline ends. The CDR3 extends over 10 amino acids. CDR3 amino acids: CSADSTGQFF. The CDR3 bases are TGCAGCGCGGATTCCACTGGGCAGTTCTTC.

The rearrangement links TRBV5-1 to TRBJ2-7; TRBD2 might be the D (6 bases). The V gene lost 3 bases and the J gene lost 2 bases, with 12 bases spanning the gap. Germline V gene data show CDR1 as SGHRS and CDR2 as YFSETQ. The CDR3 consists of 14 residues. CDR3 DNA: TGCGCCAGCAGCTCTATCGGAGGGCCCTACGAGCAGTACTTC. Amino acids: CASSSIGGPYEQYF.

The chain couples TRBV5-6 to TRBJ2-7; TRBD2 aligns across 7 bases. CDR3 length equals 15 residues. Germline V gives CDR1 SGHDT, CDR2 YYEEEE. V shed 5 bases, J shed 3 bases, and the junction held 11 bases outside the gene matches. The CDR3 is CASSFLERDYYEQYF. Written as DNA, the CDR3 is TGTGCCAGCAGTTTTTTGGAGCGGGACTACTACGAGCAGTACTTC.

This clone was detected only once. CDR3 amino acids: CASSPGTTDTQYF. In DNA, the CDR3 is TGTGCCAGCAGCCCCGGGACCACAGATACGCAGTATTTT. The chain employs TRBV4-2 and TRBJ2-3, with D perhaps given as TRBD1 or TRBD2 (5 bases each). The CDR3 has 13 residues. Per germline, CDR1 LGHNA and CDR2 YNFKEQ. With 4 bases removed from V and 2 bases from J, the gap between germline ends came to 7 bases.

The genes are TRBV18 and TRBJ2-5; D is unresolved. The V and J ends lost 6 bases and 2 bases respectively, with 10 bases between them. The CDR3 is made up of 13 amino acids. Germline CDR1 reads KGHSH; CDR2 reads LQKENI. CDR3 sequence: CASSWAQQETQYF. The CDR3 DNA reads as TGTGCCAGCTCCTGGGCACAACAAGAGACCCAGTACTTC. Supplemented by reference TRBV18 and TRBJ2-5, the full variable domain reads NAGVMQNPRHLVRRRGQEARLRCSPMKGHSHVYWYRQLPEEGLKFMVYLQKENIIDESGMPKERFSAEFPKEGPSILRIQQVVRGDSAAYFCASSWAQQETQYFGPGTRLLVL.